This T cell receptor (beta chain) was recovered during a study of blood T cell repertoires in COVID-19. About the research overall: There were acute and convalescent COVID-19 samples, and they came from the United States, Italy and Spain. T cells, B-cell-depleted T cells, or PBMCs supplied cDNA or gDNA.

Germline V gene sequence: CDR1 LGHNA, CDR2 YSLEER. CDR3 size: 19 residues. The J segment lost 2 bases and the V segment lost 3 bases, leaving 15 bases of the junction unmatched. In the authors' methods: Amplified reference gene primers provided the basis for estimating nucleated cell counts. The table came from immunoSEQ multiplex PCR; TCRdb's copy has only in-frame clones and leaves some out. That table gives V, J and clone size, and the DNA gave D and trimming. The table has around 40,000 clones, around four fifths seen once. Input material: peripheral blood. The TCR originated in a man at least 80 years old with active or convalescent COVID-19. The V gene is TRBV4-3, the J gene TRBJ2-2; 7 bases map to TRBD1. The CDR3 here is CASSQFLGQQGKNTGELFF. The CDR3, as DNA: TGCGCCAGCAGCCAGTTCCTGGGCCAACAGGGGAAAAACACCGGGGAGCTGTTTTTT.